This T cell receptor beta chain comes out of a study of cytomegalovirus exposure and HLA in healthy donors. Findings and limits, study-wide: TCR beta chain V- and J-gene trimming was linked, in a later analysis, to a missense variant in DCLRE1C. A previous analysis found most TCR beta V segments productive roughly 90% or roughly 30% of the time.

With regard to this clone: What it binds is not known.

Trimming removed 6 bases from V and 0 bases from J, with 6 bases in between. This CDR3 contains 13 residues. Germline lookup yields CDR1 SGHTA and CDR2 FQGNSA. The PCR ran on 60 Vbeta and 13 Jbeta primers. Libraries were prepared by immunoSEQ multiplex PCR; TCRdb keeps only in-frame clonotypes and omits some of them. The sample totals approximately 140,000 clones. The sequenced material came from PBMCs. The sequence came from a woman aged 18-29 years in good health and CMV-seronegative. The V call is TRBV7-2, the J call TRBJ2-1, with D unclear. The CDR3 coding sequence is TGTGCCAGCAGTTCTAGCTCCTACAATGAGCAGTTCTTC. Translating it yields CASSSSSYNEQFF.